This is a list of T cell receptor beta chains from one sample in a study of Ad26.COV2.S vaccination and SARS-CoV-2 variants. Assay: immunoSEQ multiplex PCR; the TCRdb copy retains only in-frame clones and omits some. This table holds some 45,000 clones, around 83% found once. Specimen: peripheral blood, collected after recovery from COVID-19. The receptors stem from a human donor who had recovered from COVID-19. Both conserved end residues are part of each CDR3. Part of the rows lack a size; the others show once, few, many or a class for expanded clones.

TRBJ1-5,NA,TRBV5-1,CASSLGGGRQPQHF
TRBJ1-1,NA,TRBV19,CASIYRAGTEAFF
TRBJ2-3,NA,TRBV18,CASSPGGTDTQYF
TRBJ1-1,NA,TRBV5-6,CASSLLRARGEAFF
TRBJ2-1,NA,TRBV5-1,CASSLNRNEQFF
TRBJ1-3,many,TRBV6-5,CASSYQRPPGNTIYF
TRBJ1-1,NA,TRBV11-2,CASSPMGTGFLNTEAFF
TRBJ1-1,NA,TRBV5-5,CASSLQPLGDTEAFF
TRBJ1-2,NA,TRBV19,CASRMTDSLYGYTF
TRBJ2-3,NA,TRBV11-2,CASSFGPHDRPYF
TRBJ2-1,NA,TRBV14,CASSQTRYSGRGDEQFF
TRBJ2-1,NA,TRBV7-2,CASSGQGGYNEQFF
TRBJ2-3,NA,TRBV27,CASRGPPRDTQYF
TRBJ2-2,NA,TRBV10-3,CAISERGQSGELFF